Each of the 13 T cell receptor beta chains below was sequenced from the same sample in a study of Tregs in tolerant kidney transplant recipients. FACS sorting followed an approximately 6-day coculture of CFSE-labeled recipient PBMCs with irradiated graft donor PBMCs. Method: immunoSEQ multiplex PCR; TCRdb's copy keeps in-frame clones and lacks some. This listing includes around 3,000 clones. Their antigen targets remain unknown. Specimen: CD8+ T cells from blood cultured with allogeneic cells, collected before the transplant. The source of these receptors is a human patient who received a combined kidney and bone marrow transplant.

Points on this clone: The read terminates 3 residues before the CDR3 end, so the remaining end is supplied by the germline J gene. The chain combines TRBV27 with TRBJ2-3, with 12 positions matching TRBD2. Germline assignment: CDR1 MNHEY and CDR2 SMNVEV (reference sequence). The ends lost 3 bases at V and 4 bases at J; junction bases unmatched: 2. This CDR3 comprises 15 residues. The CDR3 DNA, read in part, is TGTGCCAGCAGTTTCCTAGCGGGGGGGGCAGATACG. Protein sequence: CASSFLAGGADT. The complete CDR3 protein is CASSFLAGGADTQYF.

Comments on this clone: The CDR3 goes on 3 residues after the read ends, and that part is filled in from the germline J gene. The chain employs TRBV12-3 or TRBV12-4 and TRBJ2-3; no clear D gene. This CDR3 contains 13 residues. With 4 bases removed from V and 3 bases from J, the gap between germline ends came to 8 bases. The CDR3 reads CASSWARTDTQYF. The sequenced part of the CDR3 DNA is TGTGCCAGCAGTTGGGCCAGAACAGATACG.

This clone shows up as medium-sized (0.01 to 0.1%) by frequency. The sequence runs out 3 residues before the end of the CDR3; the remainder is reconstructed from the germline J gene. V usage is TRBV4-1 and J usage is TRBJ2-1; a possible D gene is TRBD2 (7 bases). Trimming took 0 bases from V and 7 from J, leaving 13 bases between them. The CDR3 totals 15 residues. Germline V lookup: CDR1 MGHRA, CDR2 YSYEKL. Partial CDR3 DNA: TGCGCCAGCAGCCAAGATGGCAGGGGAGGGAATGAG. Translation gives CASSQDGRGGNE. The CDR3, in full, reads CASSQDGRGGNEQFF.

In regard to this clone: The observed sequence ends 3 residues before the CDR3 terminus, with the missing tail filled in from the germline J gene. The rearrangement uses TRBV7-8 and TRBJ2-5, with 9 bases lining up with TRBD2. V gave up 5 bases and J gave up 5 bases; unmatched junction bases: 12. CDR1 is SGHVS, CDR2 FQNEAQ, per germline. The CDR3 spans 16 residues. CDR3 sequence reads: CASSHGLARGTETQYF. The DNA read from the CDR3 is TGTGCCAGCAGCCACGGACTAGCGAGGGGTACGGAGACC. Full variable domain (missing parts from reference TRBV7-8 and TRBJ2-5): GAGVSQSPRYKVAKRGQDVALRCDPISGHVSLFWYQQALGQGPEFLTYFQNEAQLDKSGLPSDRFFAERPEGSVSTLKIQRTQQEDSAVYLCASSHGLARGTETQYFGPGTRLLVL.

This clone shows up as medium-sized by frequency. The read stops 3 residues short of the end of the CDR3; the missing end is completed from the germline J gene. This sequence joins TRBV11-2 and TRBJ2-1, with TRBD2 matching over 8 bases. J gave up 6 bases and V 8 bases, and 12 bases lay outside the gene matches. Germline V gene lookup returns CDR1 SGHAT and CDR2 FQNNGV. CDR3 length: 15 amino acids. CDR3 DNA (partial): TGTGCCAGCGCGGAGTGGAGCGGGGGTATCAATGAG. This encodes CASAEWSGGINE. The whole CDR3 is CASAEWSGGINEQFF.

As concerns this clone: Sequencing ends 3 residues short of the CDR3 end; the germline J gene provides the rest. The chain recombines TRBV5-1 with TRBJ2-1; 12 positions agree with TRBD2. With 2 bases clipped from V and 8 bases from J, the junction kept 5 bases outside the gene matches. Germline CDR1 SGHRS, CDR2 YFSETQ. The CDR3 runs 15 residues. The CDR3 region is CASSFALAGGDEQFF. The covered CDR3 bases are TGCGCCAGCAGCTTCGCGCTAGCGGGAGGGGATGAG.

About this clone itself: The read falls 3 residues short of the CDR3 end, and the missing part is taken from the germline J gene. The chain couples TRBV5-1 to TRBJ2-2, with 9 positions matching TRBD1. Germline V lookup: CDR1 SGHRS, CDR2 YFSETQ. Losses at the gene ends were 0 bases for V and 5 bases for J; bases not matched to a gene: 5. The CDR3 is 16 amino acids. The CDR3 region is CASSLGGQGRTGELFF. The part of the CDR3 DNA that was read is TGCGCCAGCAGCTTGGGGGGACAGGGAAGGACCGGGGAG.

Turning to this clone: Read data end 3 residues before the CDR3 end; the end is taken from the germline J gene. This chain connects TRBV19 to TRBJ2-7, with 7 bases aligning to TRBD2. The junction had 7 bases not matched to a gene; V was cut back by 5 bases and J by 6 bases. Germline assignment: CDR1 LNHDA and CDR2 SQIVND (reference sequence). CDR3 size: 13 residues. CDR3 in amino acids: CASSVGLVREQYF. The sequenced part of the CDR3 DNA is TGTGCCAGTAGTGTCGGACTAGTTCGCGAG.

On this clone itself: The read terminates 3 residues before the CDR3 end, so the remaining end is supplied by the germline J gene. J is TRBJ2-3 and V is TRBV12-3 or TRBV12-4; maybe TRBD2 (6 bases). The V end lost 6 bases, the J end lost 7 bases, and 8 bases lay between the germline ends. The CDR3 is 11 amino acids. The CDR3 bases that were read are TGTGCCAGCAGCCGGGGGAATACG. This gives the protein CASSRGNT. The full CDR3 sequence reads CASSRGNTQYF.

This clone is labeled medium-sized (0.01 to 0.1%) based on frequency. The observed sequence ends 3 residues before the CDR3 terminus, with the missing tail filled in from the germline J gene. The genes are TRBV9 and TRBJ2-1, with 9 bases that match TRBD2. V was pared by 3 bases and J by 2 bases, with 6 bases of the junction left unmatched. The CDR3 is 16 residues long. In germline, CDR1 is SGDLS, CDR2 YYNGEE. The CDR3 sequence is CASSGLGGGAYNEQFF. CDR3 DNA, as far as it was read: TGTGCCAGCAGCGGACTAGGCGGGGGGGCCTACAATGAG.

Notes on this clone: The CDR3 is cut off 3 residues early in the read; its end comes from the germline J gene. This rearrangement joins TRBV7-9 to TRBJ1-1, with D possibly matching TRBD1 (5 bases). The CDR3 is 12 amino acids. CDR1 and CDR2 (germline): SEHNR, FQNEAQ (reference sequence). Between the trimmed V and J ends, which lost 4 bases and 4 bases, there was a span of 7 bases. This CDR3 reads CASSWGGTEAFF. Incomplete CDR3 DNA: TGTGCCAGCAGCTGGGGGGGCACTGAA.

For this clone: The read finishes 3 residues shy of the CDR3 end, and the germline J gene is used to complete it. The rearrangement joins TRBV30 to TRBJ2-1; 7 bases map to TRBD1. The V and J ends lost 5 bases and 4 bases, in that order; junction bases with no gene match: 14. The germline CDR1 and CDR2 sequences are GTSNPN and SVGIG (reference sequence). The CDR3 is 16 residues long. The CDR3 bases that were read are TGTGCCTGGTACCATTCCGGGACAGCTCCTTACAATGAG. This translates into CAWYHSGTAPYNE. The full CDR3 reads CAWYHSGTAPYNEQFF.

About this clone itself: The CDR3 is cut off 3 residues early in the read; its end comes from the germline J gene. J is TRBJ2-1 and V is TRBV4-1; D gene ambiguous. V was shortened by 2 bases and J by 7 bases, with 15 bases between the two germline ends. This CDR3 has 15 residues. Looked up from germline, CDR1 is MGHRA and CDR2 is YSYEKL. The part of the CDR3 DNA that was read is TGCGCCAGCAGCCAAAAAACTCTGAGCTCAAATGAG. Its translation: CASSQKTLSSNE. The entire CDR3 protein reads CASSQKTLSSNEQFF.